This T cell receptor (beta chain) stems from a study of blood T cells in healthy people across ages. Donation came from healthy Caucasian individuals in Russia who were aged 6 to 90. In each sample, at least 6 million PBMCs were isolated. Combining a sample-barcoded 5' primer with a J-beta primer mix, a second PCR ran for about 7 to 11 cycles. MiXCR, applied by TCRdb to the 5' RACE reads, yields one record per CDR3 protein. The data show 1.5 million to 2 million distinct CDR3 sequences, around 48% seen once. The study, taken as a whole, reports: One million T cells yielded diversity estimates that were considered underestimates. Older individuals had lower TCR beta diversity per million T cells (the decline was roughly linear).

A note on this clonotype: Its antigen is undetermined.

This clonotype was obtained from a woman aged 40 to 50 in good health. The source material was blood.

The CDR3 nucleotides are TGTGCCAGCAGTTTAGTCTATCTGTTCTACGAGCAGTACTTC. The encoded protein is CASSLVYLFYEQYF. The gene calls are TRBV28 and TRBJ2-7; D ambiguous. The germline gives CDR1 MDHEN, CDR2 SYDVKM. The CDR3 is 14 amino acids. V gave up 2 bases and J gave up 3 bases, with 11 bases separating them.